This passage covers 20 T cell receptor beta chains from one sample sequenced in a study of radiation and T cells in renal cell carcinoma. Assay: immunoSEQ multiplex PCR; the TCRdb copy retains only in-frame clones and omits some. The sample lists fewer than 80,000 clones, over 80% occurring once. Time point defined: blood 4 weeks post-SBRT, at nephrectomy. Treatment here: 15 Gy SBRT to primary tumor, nephrectomy 4 weeks later. This specimen consisted of blood, obtained from a patient whose treatment included radiotherapy and nephrectomy. The receptors come from a woman aged 60-75 years with renal cell carcinoma.

This chain joins TRBV5-6 and TRBJ2-5; 8 positions agree with TRBD1. The germline gives CDR1 SGHDT, CDR2 YYEEEE. Trimming took 3 bases from V and 5 from J; bases not matched to a gene: 0. This CDR3 has 12 residues. The CDR3 DNA reads TGTGCCAGCAGCTGGACAGGGGAGACCCAGTACTTC. Its translation is CASSWTGETQYF.

V and J are TRBV6-1 and TRBJ2-1, with 7 bases lining up with TRBD1. The CDR3 loop spans 15 amino acids. Germline CDR1 reads MNHNS; CDR2 reads SASEGT. J lost 4 bases, V lost 2 bases, and 5 bases had no gene match. CDR3 DNA: TGTGCCAGCAGTGAAAGCGGCAGGGGGTACAATGAGCAGTTCTTC. Its translation: CASSESGRGYNEQFF.

This chain links TRBV29-1 with TRBJ2-1; no clear D gene. Germline CDR1 and CDR2: SQVTM and ANQGSEA. The CDR3 is 15 amino acids. V was pared by 0 bases and J by 2 bases, with 11 bases between. CDR3 coding DNA: TGCAGCGTTGAAGATCTGGTGTCCACCTACAATGAGCAGTTCTTC. It yields the protein CSVEDLVSTYNEQFF.

This chain joins TRBV7-2 and TRBJ2-3, with D uncertain. The germline V and J ends were trimmed by 2 bases and 5 bases, with 11 bases remaining between them. CDR3 length: 14 residues. Germline values: CDR1 SGHTA, CDR2 FQGNSA. This CDR3 is CASSLNALVDTQYF. Written as DNA, the CDR3 is TGTGCCAGCAGCTTAAACGCCCTCGTAGATACGCAGTATTTT.

The chain has TRBV11-2 and TRBJ1-1; D gene ambiguous. Germline V gene data show CDR1 as SGHAT and CDR2 as FQNNGV. V was pared by 4 bases and J by 3 bases, with 3 bases between. The CDR3 is made up of 11 amino acids. DNA for the CDR3: TGTGCCAGCAGCTCAGACACTGAAGCTTTCTTT. Protein: CASSSDTEAFF. The variable domain in full, with the rest retrieved from reference TRBV11-2 and TRBJ1-1, is EAGVAQSPRYKIIEKRQSVAFWCNPISGHATLYWYQQILGQGPKLLIQFQNNGVVDDSQLPKDRFSAERLKGVDSTLKIQPAKLEDSAVYLCASSSDTEAFFGQGTRLTVV.

This clone occurred once. This chain joins TRBV6-1 and TRBJ1-3; D is uncertain. Germline CDR1 and CDR2: MNHNS and SASEGT. The CDR3 extends over 15 amino acids. Trimming removed 0 bases at V and 0 bases at J, with 6 bases between. This CDR3 reads CASSEAAYSGNTIYF. CDR3 nucleotides: TGTGCCAGCAGTGAAGCGGCATACTCTGGAAACACCATATATTTT.

The chain joins TRBV6-5 to TRBJ1-1; 7 nucleotides line up with TRBD1. This CDR3 is 15 amino acids long. J lost 9 bases, V lost 5 bases, and 15 bases had no gene match. Germline CDR1 and CDR2: MNHEY and SVGAGI. The CDR3 loop reads CASSPPGGQLIKAFF. The DNA for the CDR3 is TGTGCCAGCAGTCCCCCTGGGGGACAGTTAATAAAAGCTTTCTTT.

V usage is TRBV6-5 and J usage is TRBJ1-2; TRBD1 matches at 11 bases. V was clipped by 4 bases and J by 8 bases; unmatched bases: 9. This CDR3 is 15 amino acids long. The germline CDR1 and CDR2 sequences are MNHEY and SVGAGI. DNA for the CDR3: TGTGCCAGCAGTTCCCCTGGACAGGGGGCGGGGGGCTACACCTTC. Translated, it gives CASSSPGQGAGGYTF.

This clone was seen at least ten times. The V call is TRBV6-6, the J call TRBJ1-2, with 7 bases that match TRBD1. The V segment lost 3 bases and the J segment 9 bases; nucleotides outside the gene matches: 4. Germline lookup yields CDR1 MNHNY and CDR2 SVGAGI (reference sequence). The CDR3 covers 12 residues. CDR3 sequence reads: CASSYPGGSYTF. The CDR3 DNA reads TGTGCCAGCAGTTATCCAGGGGGAAGCTACACCTTC.

In DNA form, the CDR3 reads TGTGCCAGCAGCTTGGGCCCCAGTAGCTACGAGCAGTTCTTC. Residues: CASSLGPSSYEQFF. The rearrangement joins TRBV5-4 to TRBJ2-1; no firm D call. Germline CDR1 and CDR2: SGHNT and YYREEE (reference sequence). This CDR3 has 14 amino acids. V was cut by 0 bases and J by 10 bases, with 14 bases left in between.

V is TRBV7-9 and J is TRBJ1-1, with D unclear. Looked up from germline, CDR1 is SEHNR and CDR2 is FQNEAQ (reference sequence). Between the trimmed V and J ends, which lost 5 bases and 1 base, there was a span of 8 bases. The length of the CDR3 is 13 residues. The CDR3 nucleotides read TGTGCCAGCAGCACAAAAGAGAACACTGAAGCTTTCTTT. Protein sequence: CASSTKENTEAFF.

J is TRBJ2-7 and V is TRBV4-2; D is unresolved. The CDR3 contains 13 residues. Germline CDR1 and CDR2: LGHNA and YNFKEQ. The V end was cut by 1 base, the J end by 2 bases, with 6 bases between. CDR3 coding DNA: TGTGCCAGCAGCCAAGCCGGGCCCTACGAGCAGTACTTC. It translates to CASSQAGPYEQYF.

V is TRBV27 and J is TRBJ1-1, with 7 bases aligning to TRBD1. V shed 5 bases and J 7 bases; nucleotides not matched to a gene: 10. CDR1 MNHEY and CDR2 SMNVEV come from the germline V gene (reference sequence). The CDR3 is made up of 14 amino acids. Here the CDR3 DNA reads TGTGCCAGCAGTGAGGTGACAGGGCAATTTGAAGCTTTCTTT. This sequence encodes CASSEVTGQFEAFF.

The genes are TRBV6-5 and TRBJ2-1, with 9 bases lining up with TRBD2. The V segment lost 2 bases and the J segment 12 bases; nucleotides outside the gene matches: 11. Germline-derived CDR1 and CDR2 are MNHEY and SVGAGI. The CDR3 has 15 residues. This CDR3 is CASSYTPRGSGRQFF. CDR3 sequence (DNA): TGTGCCAGCAGTTACACCCCCCGGGGTAGCGGGAGGCAGTTCTTC.

The chain employs TRBV28 and TRBJ1-5, with a possible D match to TRBD1 (5 bases). The CDR3 is 15 amino acids. CDR1 is MDHEN and CDR2 is SYDVKM in the germline V gene. V lost 3 bases and J lost 0, with 9 bases in between. The CDR3 DNA sequence: TGTGCCAGCAGTTTGGGTGGGGGTAGCAATCAGCCCCAGCATTTT. This translates into CASSLGGGSNQPQHF.

J is TRBJ1-2 and V is TRBV5-4; TRBD1 matches at 7 bases. CDR1 and CDR2 from the germline V gene are SGHNT and YYREEE (reference sequence). V lost 0 bases to trimming and J lost 6 bases; unmatched junction nucleotides: 8. CDR3 length: 15 residues. The CDR3 sequence: CASSLEGGGHNGYTF. The DNA for the CDR3 is TGTGCCAGCAGCTTGGAAGGGGGCGGCCACAATGGCTACACCTTC.

This clone was observed once. The chain is built from TRBV9 and TRBJ2-7; the match to TRBD2 covers 8 bases. This CDR3 is 14 amino acids long. CDR1 is SGDLS and CDR2 is YYNGEE in the germline V gene. Trimming removed 4 bases from V and 3 bases from J; junction bases left unmatched: 6. DNA for the CDR3: TGTGCCAGCAGCCCGGGACTAGGAGACTACGAGCAGTACTTC. It encodes CASSPGLGDYEQYF.

This chain links TRBV5-1 with TRBJ2-2, with 7 bases that match TRBD2. Germline CDR1 reads SGHRS; CDR2 reads YFSETQ. CDR3 length: 15 residues. Trimming cost V 5 bases and J 4 bases; bases outside gene matches: 8. In nucleotides, the CDR3 is TGCGCCAGCAGGCAGGCTAGCGGCGCCACCGGGGAGCTGTTTTTT. It encodes CASRQASGATGELFF.

The genes are TRBV7-8 and TRBJ2-7; D possibly corresponds to TRBD2 (6 bases). Looked up from germline, CDR1 is SGHVS and CDR2 is FQNEAQ. The CDR3 has 16 residues. V was shortened by 5 bases and J by 6 bases, with 23 bases between the two germline ends. The CDR3 loop reads CASSQSGGTGLIEQYF. The CDR3 DNA is TGTGCCAGCAGCCAAAGCGGAGGGACGGGGTTAATCGAGCAGTACTTC.

The V call is TRBV18, the J call TRBJ1-3; D is unclear. CDR3 length: 13 amino acids. V lost 3 bases and J lost 0, with 3 bases in between. Germline V lookup: CDR1 KGHSH, CDR2 LQKENI. CDR3 in amino acids: CASSPPSGNTIYF. The CDR3 DNA follows: TGTGCCAGCTCACCCCCCTCTGGAAACACCATATATTTT.